This record concerns one T cell receptor (beta chain) sequence. Its specific antigen is unknown. Base qualities are not at hand, and no much larger clone is one base apart. The CDR3 regions of human TCRbeta chains were analyzed by immunosequencing. Under the source paper's analysis protocol: TCRs in the repertoires were compared against a reference library of SARS-CoV-2-specific TCRs that had been generated with the MIRA antigen-specificity platform. Breadth was defined as the fraction of unique TCRs that were SARS-CoV-2-associated, and depth was defined as the fraction of total T cells that were SARS-CoV-2-associated. Using the MIRA data, every spike-specific TCR was mapped to the spike region that the TCR reacted to and assigned to either a CD4 or a CD8 class. Log10-transformed breadth and depth values were compared by one-way ANOVA with Sidak's multiple comparisons tests. Not all clones reach the TCRdb copy of this immuneACCESS table, which keeps in-frame sequences only. Checked studies attribute under half of the gap to unresolved V genes and leave the rest unexplained. Clonal size and the V and J genes are those of that table, whereas D and trimming came from the DNA. For this sample there are about 94,000 clones; roughly 90% appear just once. The leading ten clones occupy approximately 9.1% of the sample.

These data are taken from a study of T cell responses to AZD1222 COVID-19 vaccine (dated by TCRdb to the early 2020s). Turning to the overall study: AZD1222 recipients with second doses at about 4 weeks or about 12 weeks were pooled, because spike-specific TCR depth and breadth did not differ between schedules. Trial participants were enrolled into age subgroups of 18-55, 56-69 and 70-plus years, which contained around 140, 26 and 57 TCR-sequenced participants, respectively. TCR sequencing covered 233 trial participants: 207 given two doses of AZD1222 and about 26 given two doses of MenACWY control vaccine.

The sample's time point label is to be understood as: baseline before first vaccination. Samples from vaccinated people were obtained from the UK trials COV001 and COV002, which included a single-blind randomized controlled phase 2/3 trial of AZD1222 (ChAdOx1 nCoV-19) in healthy adults. For TCRbeta chain sequencing, PBMC samples were collected from trial participants at day 0 and at day 28 after the second dose. The germline V and J ends show losses of 3 bases and 5 bases respectively, and no gene match explains 4 bases of the junction. The CDR3 sequence holds 14 residues, the cysteine and phenylalanine included. The DNA shown is the 42-base CDR3, in frame from base 1. From the germline V gene (reference sequence), CDR1 is LGHDT and CDR2 is YNNKEL. Broad study findings and their caveats: Conclusions about previously exposed vaccinees are limited because only six or seven AZD1222 recipients were SARS-CoV-2 seropositive at baseline. Participants were mostly white British, with more females than males. The authors suggested clonal diversity may have been underestimated. Epitopes outside the regions mutated in the B.1.351 and B.1.1.7 variants were reportedly recognized by nearly half of the unique spike-specific TCRs. In the small 56-69-year group, the increase in depth fell short of significance, most likely because of low power. No day 14 peak-response samples were available, so repertoires were characterized only after the peak T cell response. Vaccine-associated CD4 TCRs spanned the whole spike protein, with dominant responses in regions 160-218 and 743-854. After two AZD1222 doses, spike-specific TCR breadth and depth were significantly higher than at day 0 and than in MenACWY recipients.

This clonotype originated in an adult in good health. The chain links TRBV3-1 (or the pseudogene TRBV3-2) with TRBJ2-7; 10 bases in the junction line up with TRBD1. The sequences come from peripheral blood, collected on day 0 of AZD1222 vaccination. The nucleotide sequence reads TGTGCCAGCAGCCAGCCCGACAGGGGGCACGAGCAGTACTTC. Translation gives CASSQPDRGHEQYF.